Presented here are 2 T cell receptor beta chains from one specimen sequenced in a study of identifying expanded T cells in peripheral blood (dated by TCRdb to about 2019). To prepare the library, the immunoSEQ multiplex PCR assay was applied. The immuneACCESS repertoire file appears here via TCRdb, limited to in-frame rearrangements. These files lack a portion of the clones; in checked studies, under half of the deficit traces to unresolved V genes, and the cause of the others is not known. This sample is represented by 90,000 or so clones; around 85% of them were singletons. Of the sample, roughly 5.9% falls within the top ten clones. Sequencing used blood. These receptors were collected from a person between 18 and 75 years old in good health.

This clone was seen ten or more times. This chain links TRBV2 with TRBJ1-6, with D tentatively TRBD1 (5 bases). The CDR3 is 15 amino acids. The V gene's germline CDR1 is SNHLY and CDR2 FYNNEI. Trimming removed 5 bases at V and 9 bases at J, with 17 bases between. CDR3 residues: CASSPRAFGGSPLHF. In DNA form, the CDR3 reads TGTGCCAGCAGTCCCAGGGCCTTTGGAGGTTCACCCCTCCACTTT.

The V gene is TRBV6-5, the J gene TRBJ2-2; the D call may be TRBD1 or TRBD2 (5 bases each). Germline V CDR1 and CDR2: MNHEY, SVGAGI. The CDR3 length is 14 residues. With 5 bases removed from V and 5 bases from J, the gap between germline ends came to 12 bases. DNA of the CDR3: TGTGCCAGCAGTCCCGGGACGGGGACCGGGGAGCTGTTTTTT. As protein: CASSPGTGTGELFF.